These 18 T cell receptor beta chains were sequenced from one sample in a study of PD-1 blockade in classical Hodgkin lymphoma. Using immunoSEQ multiplex PCR, the repertoire was profiled, and TCRdb retains in-frame clones only, with some absent. The sample holds about 11,000 clones, about 76% seen once. Every one of the patients relapsed after autologous stem cell transplantation (brentuximab vedotin exposure was variable). Material: peripheral blood mononuclear cells (PBMCs), obtained at baseline. The receptors were sampled from a human donor with classical Hodgkin lymphoma.

The chain links TRBV18 to TRBJ2-2, with D hard to call. The V gene lost 5 bases and the J gene lost 5 bases, with 6 bases spanning the gap. The CDR3 has 12 residues. The germline CDR1 and CDR2 sequences are KGHSH and LQKENI. CDR3 in amino acids: CASSTRTGELFF. CDR3 nucleotides: TGTGCCAGCTCAACACGGACCGGGGAGCTGTTTTTT.

The chain uses TRBV5-1 and TRBJ2-3; 7 bases align to TRBD1. Trimming removed 5 bases from V and 2 bases from J; junction bases left unmatched: 8. The CDR3 has 15 amino acids. Germline CDR1 and CDR2: SGHRS and YFSETQ. CDR3 DNA: TGCGCCAGCAGTCGGGACAGCTTCTACACAGATACGCAGTATTTT. It is translated as CASSRDSFYTDTQYF. Full variable domain (remainder filled in from reference TRBV5-1 and TRBJ2-3): KAGVTQTPRYLIKTRGQQVTLSCSPISGHRSVSWYQQTPGQGLQFLFEYFSETQRNKGNFPGRFSGRQFSNSRSEMNVSTLELGDSALYLCASSRDSFYTDTQYFGPGTRLTVL.

The genes are TRBV19 and TRBJ1-5; 7 bases match TRBD1. Per the germline V gene, CDR1 is LNHDA and CDR2 is SQIVND (reference sequence). CDR3 length: 15 residues. V lost 3 bases and J lost 3; bases outside the gene matches: 5. CDR3 bases: TGTGCCAGTAGTATTAACAGGGGAATCAATCAGCCCCAGCATTTT. Translation gives CASSINRGINQPQHF.

Concerning this clone itself: Other DNA sequences of this sample code for an identical CDR3. The chain couples TRBV11-2 to TRBJ2-7; 11 nucleotides line up with TRBD2. There are 15 residues in the CDR3. CDR1 and CDR2 from the germline V gene are SGHAT and FQNNGV. Losses at the gene ends were 5 bases for V and 6 bases for J; bases not matched to a gene: 9. This CDR3 is CASSLLAGGPLEQYF. The DNA of the CDR3 is TGTGCCAGCAGCCTCTTAGCGGGAGGGCCCCTCGAGCAGTACTTC. The entire variable domain, with the rest obtained from reference TRBV11-2 and TRBJ2-7, is as follows: EAGVAQSPRYKIIEKRQSVAFWCNPISGHATLYWYQQILGQGPKLLIQFQNNGVVDDSQLPKDRFSAERLKGVDSTLKIQPAKLEDSAVYLCASSLLAGGPLEQYFGPGTRLTVT.

This clone has only a few counts. V and J are TRBV27 and TRBJ2-7, with 14 bases that match TRBD2. Trimming took 6 bases from V and 4 from J; bases not matched to a gene: 11. This CDR3 is 17 amino acids long. Germline V gene sequence: CDR1 MNHEY, CDR2 SMNVEV (reference sequence). The chain's CDR3 is CASRPGTSGSVPYEQYF. CDR3 coding DNA: TGTGCCAGCAGACCTGGGACTAGCGGGAGCGTCCCATACGAGCAGTACTTC.

V and J are TRBV5-1 and TRBJ2-3; no clear D gene. This CDR3 is built from 16 residues. Between the trimmed V and J ends, which lost 0 bases and 4 bases, there was a span of 15 bases. CDR1 SGHRS and CDR2 YFSETQ come from the germline V gene. The CDR3 region is CASSLALGDSSDTQYF. The DNA for the CDR3 is TGCGCCAGCAGCTTGGCCTTGGGTGATAGTTCAGATACGCAGTATTTT.

This clone was recorded once. Other DNA sequences within the sample encode an identical CDR3. The V gene is TRBV7-2, the J gene TRBJ1-1; no reliable D call. V lost 3 bases, J lost 0 bases, and 5 bases lay in between. Germline V CDR1 and CDR2: SGHTA, FQGNSA. The CDR3 has 13 residues. This CDR3 is CASSFSVNTEAFF. CDR3 sequence (DNA): TGTGCCAGCAGCTTCTCAGTGAACACTGAAGCTTTCTTT. Variable domain in full (rest from reference TRBV7-2 and TRBJ1-1): GAGVSQSPSNKVTEKGKDVELRCDPISGHTALYWYRQSLGQGLEFLIYFQGNSAPDKSGLPSDRFSAERTGGSVSTLTIQRTQQEDSAVYLCASSFSVNTEAFFGQGTRLTVV.

The CDR3 here is CASTWVDSSYEQYF. CDR3 nucleotide sequence: TGTGCCAGCACCTGGGTTGATTCCTCCTACGAGCAGTACTTC. This chain uses TRBV11-2 with TRBJ2-7, with D uncertain. Germline CDR1 SGHAT, CDR2 FQNNGV. V gave up 7 bases and J gave up 0 bases, with 13 bases separating them. The CDR3 runs to 14 residues.

This clone has a handful of counts. The chain employs TRBV5-5 and TRBJ2-5, with TRBD2 identical over 7 bases. The germline CDR1 and CDR2 sequences are SGHKS and YYEKEE (reference sequence). V lost 4 bases, J lost 3 bases, and 3 bases stayed unmatched. The CDR3 has 13 amino acids. The CDR3, as DNA: TGTGCCAGCAGCGGGGGGGATAAAGAGACCCAGTACTTC. Its protein is CASSGGDKETQYF. Full variable domain (remainder filled in from reference TRBV5-5 and TRBJ2-5): DAGVTQSPTHLIKTRGQQVTLRCSPISGHKSVSWYQQVLGQGPQFIFQYYEKEERGRGNFPDRFSARQFPNYSSELNVNALLLGDSALYLCASSGGDKETQYFGPGTRLLVL.

This clone appeared a few times. The chain combines TRBV7-9 with TRBJ1-1, with D unclear. Germline V gene lookup returns CDR1 SEHNR and CDR2 FQNEAQ (reference sequence). Trimming removed 5 bases at V and 2 bases at J, with 12 bases between. The CDR3 length is 14 residues. CDR3 loop: CASSPITDNTEAFF. In nucleotides, the CDR3 is TGTGCCAGCAGCCCTATTACAGACAACACTGAAGCTTTCTTT.

The rearrangement uses TRBV27 and TRBJ2-7; D possibly uses TRBD1 or TRBD2 (6 bases each). This CDR3 spans 14 amino acids. Germline loops: CDR1 MNHEY, CDR2 SMNVEV (reference sequence). V was pared by 1 base and J by 3 bases, with 10 bases between. The CDR3 protein is CASSLFGGGYEQYF. CDR3 in DNA: TGTGCCAGCAGTTTATTTGGAGGGGGCTACGAGCAGTACTTC.

The genes are TRBV9 and TRBJ1-1; no clear D. Germline lookup yields CDR1 SGDLS and CDR2 YYNGEE. CDR3 size: 16 residues. Deletions cut 2 bases from V and 4 bases from J, with 18 bases between. CDR3 amino acids: CASSVSASRPGTEAFF. The CDR3 DNA reads as TGTGCCAGCAGCGTTTCCGCCAGCAGACCCGGCACTGAAGCTTTCTTT. The whole variable domain, filled in from reference TRBV9 and TRBJ1-1, reads DSGVTQTPKHLITATGQRVTLRCSPRSGDLSVYWYQQSLDQGLQFLIQYYNGEERAKGNILERFSAQQFPDLHSELNLSSLELGDSALYFCASSVSASRPGTEAFFGQGTRLTVV.

V gene TRBV28 combines with J gene TRBJ2-5, with 13 nucleotides matching TRBD2. The junction had 8 bases not matched to a gene; V was cut back by 2 bases and J by 5 bases. The CDR3 consists of 17 residues. Germline CDR1 is MDHEN and CDR2 is SYDVKM. The CDR3 DNA is TGTGCCAGCAGTTTACCTGGACTAGCGGGAGTACGGGAGACCCAGTACTTC. Its translation: CASSLPGLAGVRETQYF.

V usage is TRBV10-1 and J usage is TRBJ2-5, with 9 bases matching TRBD2. Germline loops: CDR1 WNHNN, CDR2 SYGVQD (reference sequence). This CDR3 spans 13 amino acids. With V trimmed by 6 bases and J by 5 bases, 4 bases remained unmatched. The CDR3 loop reads CASSEGLAETQYF. The CDR3 nucleotides are TGCGCCAGCAGCGAAGGACTAGCGGAGACCCAGTACTTC.

This clone was picked up a small number of times. The junction departs from the called germline gene at one end, perhaps through a read error. The V call is TRBV4-1, the J call TRBJ2-7, with 11 nucleotides matching TRBD2. CDR1 and CDR2 (germline): MGHRA, YSYEKL. This CDR3 spans 16 amino acids. The CDR3 bases are TGCGCCAGCAGCAAAGAACTAGCGGGAGATATGTACGAGCAGTACTTC. Translation: CASSKELAGDMYEQYF.

V is TRBV6-4 and J is TRBJ2-7; TRBD2 aligns across 8 bases. CDR3 length: 16 residues. V lost 10 bases to trimming and J lost 1 base; unmatched junction nucleotides: 15. Germline values: CDR1 MRHNA, CDR2 SNTAGT. The CDR3: CATRSGGGLTSYEQYF. The DNA for the CDR3 is TGTGCCACCAGGTCGGGGGGGGGCCTCACTTCCTACGAGCAGTACTTC.

The rearrangement uses TRBV6-6 and TRBJ1-2, with D unresolved. CDR3 length: 14 residues. V was clipped by 2 bases and J by 8 bases, with 15 bases between them. CDR1 and CDR2 (germline): MNHNY, SVGAGI (reference sequence). The CDR3, as DNA: TGTGCCAGCAGTTACCTAGGAACGTCGGGCGGCTACACCTTC. It translates to CASSYLGTSGGYTF.

This rearrangement joins TRBV5-6 to TRBJ1-5; perhaps TRBD1 as D (6 bases). CDR3 length equals 15 residues. Germline values: CDR1 SGHDT, CDR2 YYEEEE. V dropped 4 bases and J dropped 6 bases, with 17 bases sitting between them. The CDR3, as DNA: TGTGCCAGCAGCATTGGACAGCTTAGGGCTCAGCCCCAGCATTTT. Translating it yields CASSIGQLRAQPQHF.